What follows are 6 T cell receptor beta chains derived from one specimen sequenced in a study of cytomegalovirus exposure and HLA in healthy donors. The PCR used 60 Vbeta and 13 Jbeta primers. Method: immunoSEQ multiplex PCR; TCRdb's copy keeps in-frame clones and lacks some. The sample shows approximately 74,000 clones, 80% to 90% of them seen only once. The sequenced sample was PBMCs. These receptors all come from a woman in her 30s in good health and CMV-seronegative.

This clone appeared a few times. Here the CDR3 DNA reads TGTGCCAGTAGTAATAAAAATCAGCCCCAGCATTTT. Translated, it gives CASSNKNQPQHF. The chain couples TRBV19 to TRBJ1-5; D is unresolved. Trimming pared 4 bases from V and 4 bases from J, leaving 5 bases between. Germline assignment: CDR1 LNHDA and CDR2 SQIVND (reference sequence). The CDR3 spans 12 residues.

The chain links TRBV20-1 to TRBJ1-2; D remains ambiguous. The CDR3 sequence is 10 residues long. Trimming stripped 8 bases from V and 10 bases from J, with 14 bases between. Germline CDR1 DFQATT, CDR2 SNEGSKA (reference sequence). DNA of the CDR3: TGCAGTCTTGGCTCCAGGCTCTACACCTTC. Translated, it gives CSLGSRLYTF.

Only a few counts were recorded for this clone. The J gene is TRBJ1-6, the V gene TRBV19, with 8 bases fitting TRBD1. Germline CDR1 reads LNHDA; CDR2 reads SQIVND (reference sequence). Germline trimming cut 7 bases from V and 5 bases from J; bases unmatched to any gene: 4. This CDR3 comprises 14 residues. The CDR3 protein is CASKQTGDNSPLHF. In DNA, the CDR3 is TGTGCCAGTAAACAGACAGGGGATAATTCACCCCTCCACTTT.

J is TRBJ2-2 and V is TRBV19; 8 positions agree with TRBD1. There are 14 residues in the CDR3. CDR1 is LNHDA, CDR2 SQIVND, per germline (reference sequence). Trimming removed 6 bases from V and 3 bases from J; junction bases left unmatched: 3. CDR3 in DNA: TGTGCCAGTAGCGGACAGGGAGACACCGGGGAGCTGTTTTTT. Protein sequence: CASSGQGDTGELFF.

The chain employs TRBV28 and TRBJ2-7, with D tentatively TRBD1 (5 bases). The germline V gene encodes CDR1 MDHEN and CDR2 SYDVKM. This CDR3 spans 14 amino acids. Trimming stripped 8 bases from V and 0 bases from J, with 14 bases between. The CDR3: CASVGQLSSYEQYF. The CDR3 bases are TGTGCCAGCGTGGGGCAGTTGAGCTCCTACGAGCAGTACTTC.

The chain has TRBV7-9 and TRBJ1-2; D gene ambiguous. Germline V gene lookup returns CDR1 SEHNR and CDR2 FQNEAQ (reference sequence). V lost 2 bases to trimming and J lost 4 bases, with 8 bases between them. The CDR3 is 13 residues long. Here the CDR3 DNA reads TGTGCCAGCAGCTTACAGGCGACCTATGGCTACACCTTC. This translates into CASSLQATYGYTF.